This T cell receptor (beta chain) comes out of a study of metastatic and nonmetastatic thyroid tumors. Study details: A comparison of repertoires was made across blood and tumor or nodule tissue from malignant and benign thyroid patients.

In the original workflow: Clinicopathological groups differed in CDR3, with these differences serving to build a distant-metastasis classifier for papillary thyroid cancer. Through MiXCR, TCRdb re-clonotyped the PCR reads. The V and J calls follow TCRdb's processing rather than the paper's. The profile covers 25,000 to 30,000 clones, with roughly 4% appearing a single time and about 3.2% taken by the ten largest. On this clone itself: The target antigen is unknown.

The V gene lost 4 bases and the J gene lost 2 bases, with 8 bases spanning the gap. The CDR3 runs 13 residues. Per the germline V gene, CDR1 is MNHGY and CDR2 is SVAAGI. Not a single patient had been given any form of treatment at any point before undergoing thyroid surgery. Study results and limitations: As reported, TCR beta diversity in blood and tumor was significantly higher in malignant thyroid tumors than in benign nodules.

Material: blood. This TCR derives from a male donor with papillary thyroid cancer or a benign thyroid nodule (not recorded which). Some clones in this sample may be carry-over from other donors' samples. V and J are TRBV6-9 and TRBJ1-2, with D maybe TRBD1 (5 bases). The CDR3 DNA sequence: TGTGCCAGCAGTTCGAGACAGAACTATGGCTACACCTTC. It is translated as CASSSRQNYGYTF.